Following are 27 T cell receptor beta chains from one sample sequenced in a study of STAT5B mutations in CD4+ large granular lymphocyte leukemia. Using immunoSEQ multiplex PCR, the repertoire was profiled, and TCRdb retains in-frame clones only, with some absent. This sample has tens of thousands of clones, with 81% found just once. The sample comprised CD4+ T cells from blood buffy coats. The receptors were sampled from a human donor in good health.

The chain employs TRBV7-2 and TRBJ1-1; weak D call: TRBD1 (5 bases). The CDR3 is made up of 13 amino acids. The V gene lost 3 bases and the J gene lost 6 bases, with 11 bases spanning the gap. CDR1 is SGHTA and CDR2 is FQGNSA in the germline V gene. The DNA for the CDR3 is TGTGCCAGCAGCTTTTCTCAGGGTTCTGAAGCTTTCTTT. Its protein is CASSFSQGSEAFF.

The V and J genes are TRBV6-5 and TRBJ1-2; no clear D. V was clipped by 2 bases and J by 7 bases, with 11 bases between them. Germline CDR1 and CDR2: MNHEY and SVGAGI. The CDR3 length is 13 residues. CDR3 residues: CASSYSRERGYTF. In DNA form, the CDR3 reads TGTGCCAGCAGTTACAGCCGGGAACGTGGCTACACCTTC.

The chain is built from TRBV29-1 and TRBJ2-3, with D possibly TRBD2 on 5 matching bases. V was shortened by 3 bases and J by 3 bases, with 10 bases between the two germline ends. The CDR3 has 13 amino acids. Germline V gene sequence: CDR1 SQVTM, CDR2 ANQGSEA. CDR3 in DNA: TGCAGCGTTGATGGCCAGCGGACAGATACGCAGTATTTT. As protein: CSVDGQRTDTQYF.

This chain joins TRBV4-1 and TRBJ2-3; 9 nucleotides match TRBD1. Trimming took 4 bases from V and 4 from J; bases not matched to a gene: 9. Germline V lookup: CDR1 MGHRA, CDR2 YSYEKL. CDR3 length equals 16 residues. The DNA for the CDR3 is TGCGCCAGCAGCCGCCACCGGGACAGGGCATCAGATACGCAGTATTTT. Its protein product is CASSRHRDRASDTQYF.

The gene calls are TRBV7-8 and TRBJ2-5, with D maybe TRBD1 (6 bases). Trimming pared 3 bases from V and 0 bases from J, leaving 14 bases between. This CDR3 is built from 16 residues. From germline, CDR1 is SGHVS and CDR2 FQNEAQ. CDR3 in DNA: TGTGCCAGCAGCTTCACAGGGAAGGGCAACCAAGAGACCCAGTACTTC. Its protein product is CASSFTGKGNQETQYF.

The chain links TRBV28 to TRBJ2-5; maybe TRBD2 (5 bases). Germline V gene data show CDR1 as MDHEN and CDR2 as SYDVKM. Trimming left V 2 bases short and J 5 bases short, with 9 bases between. The CDR3 consists of 13 residues. CDR3 in DNA: TGTGCCAGCAGTTTAATAGGGAGTGAGACCCAGTACTTC. Encoded protein: CASSLIGSETQYF.

The chain carries TRBV30 and TRBJ2-1, with D possibly being TRBD1 (5 bases). The germline V gene encodes CDR1 GTSNPN and CDR2 SVGIG (reference sequence). The CDR3 runs 14 residues. V was clipped by 0 bases and J by 5 bases, with 11 bases between them. The CDR3: CAWSVWGRNNEQFF. The CDR3 region has the DNA TGTGCCTGGAGTGTATGGGGCAGGAACAATGAGCAGTTCTTC.

V is TRBV11-2 and J is TRBJ1-1, with D perhaps TRBD1 (6 bases). The CDR3 contains 14 residues. Germline CDR1 SGHAT, CDR2 FQNNGV. Between the trimmed V and J ends, which lost 6 bases and 6 bases, there was a span of 17 bases. The CDR3 sequence is CASRYITGQAEAFF. In DNA, the CDR3 is TGTGCCAGCAGATATATCACAGGGCAGGCTGAAGCTTTCTTT.

This clone was detected once. The gene calls are TRBV7-3 and TRBJ1-6; 10 positions match TRBD1. CDR3 length: 15 amino acids. Germline V gene sequence: CDR1 SGHTA, CDR2 FQGTGA. J lost 10 bases, V lost 4 bases, and 7 bases had no gene match. The CDR3 reads CASSWTGGFGSPLHF. The CDR3 bases are TGTGCCAGCAGCTGGACAGGGGGGTTCGGGTCACCCCTCCACTTT.

The gene calls are TRBV2 and TRBJ2-6; no clear D gene. From germline, CDR1 is SNHLY and CDR2 FYNNEI. V was trimmed by 4 bases and J by 0 bases, leaving 4 bases between them. The CDR3 has 14 amino acids. The CDR3 nucleotides are TGTGCCAGCAGTGCGTACTCTGGGGCCAACGTCCTGACTTTC. This translates into CASSAYSGANVLTF.

V and J are TRBV6-1 and TRBJ1-1; D is undetermined. This CDR3 is 15 amino acids long. Trimming pared 2 bases from V and 0 bases from J, leaving 10 bases between. Germline V gene data show CDR1 as MNHNS and CDR2 as SASEGT. The DNA for the CDR3 is TGTGCCAGCAGTGAATCTCACAGCTTGAACACTGAAGCTTTCTTT. Translating it yields CASSESHSLNTEAFF.

V gene TRBV5-1 combines with J gene TRBJ2-1; the match to TRBD2 covers 12 bases. The ends lost 4 bases at V and 1 base at J; junction bases unmatched: 3. This CDR3 region has 16 residues. Looked up from germline, CDR1 is SGHRS and CDR2 is YFSETQ. The CDR3 region has the DNA TGCGCCAGCAGCCCTAGCGGGGGGGCTTCCTACAATGAGCAGTTCTTC. It encodes CASSPSGGASYNEQFF.

The chain has TRBV5-1 and TRBJ2-3, with 13 nucleotides matching TRBD2. Germline V lookup: CDR1 SGHRS, CDR2 YFSETQ. V gave up 0 bases and J gave up 3 bases; unmatched junction bases: 4. The CDR3 totals 17 residues. CDR3 sequence reads: CASSLGGLAGTTDTQYF. CDR3 DNA: TGCGCCAGCAGCTTGGGGGGACTAGCGGGGACAACAGATACGCAGTATTTT.

This rearrangement joins TRBV25-1 to TRBJ1-5; no clear D. This CDR3 comprises 11 residues. From germline, CDR1 is MGHDK and CDR2 SYGVNS. The ends were cut back, 6 bases at V and 9 bases at J, with 9 bases in the middle. In nucleotides, the CDR3 is TGTGCCAGCAGGACCCCGCGGCCCCAGCATTTT. It is translated as CASRTPRPQHF.

CDR3 amino acids: CASSPWTGNTEAFF. As DNA, the CDR3 is TGTGCCAGCAGTCCATGGACAGGCAACACTGAAGCTTTCTTT. V is TRBV27 and J is TRBJ1-1, with 7 bases that match TRBD1. Trimming took 5 bases from V and 2 from J; bases not matched to a gene: 5. Germline CDR1 reads MNHEY; CDR2 reads SMNVEV (reference sequence). CDR3 length equals 14 residues.

This clone appeared once. The genes are TRBV19 and TRBJ2-7, with TRBD2 matching 11 bases. V was clipped by 3 bases and J by 3 bases; unmatched bases: 4. Germline lookup yields CDR1 LNHDA and CDR2 SQIVND (reference sequence). The CDR3 spans 15 residues. The DNA of the CDR3 is TGTGCCAGTAGTATCGGAGGGACTAGCGGCTACGAGCAGTACTTC. It specifies CASSIGGTSGYEQYF.

The chain employs TRBV5-1 and TRBJ1-1; TRBD1 agrees at 8 bases. The CDR3 is made up of 14 amino acids. Trimming at V came to 4 bases and at J to 5 bases, leaving 7 bases not matched to a gene. Germline lookup yields CDR1 SGHRS and CDR2 YFSETQ. CDR3 sequence (DNA): TGCGCCAGCAGCCCTGGACAGGGTGGTACTGAAGCTTTCTTT. It translates to CASSPGQGGTEAFF. The full variable domain, rest sourced from reference TRBV5-1 and TRBJ1-1, is KAGVTQTPRYLIKTRGQQVTLSCSPISGHRSVSWYQQTPGQGLQFLFEYFSETQRNKGNFPGRFSGRQFSNSRSEMNVSTLELGDSALYLCASSPGQGGTEAFFGQGTRLTVV.

This clone was seen a handful of times. Germline is not matched at one junction end, which may reflect a read error. The J gene is TRBJ2-7, the V gene TRBV6-5; D may correspond to TRBD1 or TRBD2 (5 bases each). CDR3 length: 14 amino acids. CDR1 is MNHEY, CDR2 SVGAGI, per germline. CDR3 in amino acids: CASSNAGLRQSTFF. Written as DNA, the CDR3 is TGTGCCAGCAGTAACGCGGGCCTAAGACAGTCCACTTTCTTC.

The CDR3 DNA follows: TGTGCCAGCAGCGGACAGTCCAATCAGCCCCAGCATTTT. The encoded protein is CASSGQSNQPQHF. The J gene is TRBJ1-5, the V gene TRBV11-2, with D possibly TRBD1 on 6 matching bases. In germline, CDR1 is SGHAT, CDR2 FQNNGV. V gave up 5 bases and J gave up 3 bases, with 8 bases separating them. The CDR3 sequence is 13 residues long.

The chain is built from TRBV7-9 and TRBJ2-1, with 8 bases aligning to TRBD2. The CDR3 covers 15 residues. The germline gives CDR1 SEHNR, CDR2 FQNEAQ (reference sequence). Germline trimming cut 1 base from V and 6 bases from J; bases unmatched to any gene: 5. The CDR3 loop is CASSLDGGASNEQFF. In nucleotides, the CDR3 is TGTGCCAGCAGCTTAGACGGGGGGGCCTCCAATGAGCAGTTCTTC.

This chain links TRBV10-3 with TRBJ2-7; 7 bases fit TRBD2. Germline trimming cut 3 bases from V and 1 base from J; bases unmatched to any gene: 3. The CDR3 runs 14 residues. Per the germline V gene, CDR1 is ENHRY and CDR2 is SYGVKD. The CDR3 DNA reads as TGTGCCATCAGTGACTCCGGGGGGTCCTACGAGCAGTACTTC. It encodes CAISDSGGSYEQYF.

V is TRBV9 and J is TRBJ2-1; D unresolved. The V and J ends lost 0 bases and 2 bases respectively, with 6 bases between them. There are 14 residues in the CDR3. Looked up from germline, CDR1 is SGDLS and CDR2 is YYNGEE. This CDR3 is CASSVGGPYNEQFF. DNA of the CDR3: TGTGCCAGCAGCGTAGGCGGACCCTACAATGAGCAGTTCTTC.

The chain couples TRBV29-1 to TRBJ1-5; 9 bases fit TRBD1. Looked up from germline, CDR1 is SQVTM and CDR2 is ANQGSEA. Trimming took 6 bases from V and 5 from J; bases not matched to a gene: 5. CDR3 length: 13 residues. The CDR3 here is CSVLGQGDQPQHF. The CDR3 bases are TGCAGCGTCCTGGGACAGGGAGATCAGCCCCAGCATTTT.

V is TRBV6-5 and J is TRBJ2-3; D may match TRBD1 or TRBD2 (6 bases each). This CDR3 has 15 residues. The germline CDR1 and CDR2 sequences are MNHEY and SVGAGI. V dropped 0 bases and J dropped 1 base, with 8 bases sitting between them. CDR3 nucleotide sequence: TGTGCCAGCAGTTACTCCCGGGGGCGCACAGATACGCAGTATTTT. It yields the protein CASSYSRGRTDTQYF.

In nucleotides, the CDR3 is TGTGCCAGCAGCTTGACCCAGGTCACAGATACGCAGTATTTT. Translating gives CASSLTQVTDTQYF. The chain uses TRBV5-4 and TRBJ2-3, with D unresolved. Trimming cost V 1 base and J 2 bases, with 8 bases left between them. CDR1 is SGHNT, CDR2 YYREEE, per germline (reference sequence). The CDR3 loop spans 14 amino acids.

This chain links TRBV5-6 with TRBJ2-7; 8 bases are shared with TRBD1. Germline CDR1 reads SGHDT; CDR2 reads YYEEEE. The ends lost 2 bases at V and 3 bases at J; junction bases unmatched: 4. The CDR3 totals 14 residues. The CDR3 sequence is CASSFSDRGYEQYF. The CDR3 bases are TGTGCCAGCAGCTTCAGTGACAGGGGCTACGAGCAGTACTTC.

The CDR3 DNA follows: TGTGCCATCAGCCCAGGGGCGGGGGCGGGCACAGATACGCAGTATTTT. Translating it yields CAISPGAGAGTDTQYF. This chain joins TRBV10-3 and TRBJ2-3; a possible D gene is TRBD2 (7 bases). The CDR3 runs to 16 residues. Germline CDR1 reads ENHRY; CDR2 reads SYGVKD. The V end lost 6 bases, the J end lost 1 base, and 17 bases lay between the germline ends.